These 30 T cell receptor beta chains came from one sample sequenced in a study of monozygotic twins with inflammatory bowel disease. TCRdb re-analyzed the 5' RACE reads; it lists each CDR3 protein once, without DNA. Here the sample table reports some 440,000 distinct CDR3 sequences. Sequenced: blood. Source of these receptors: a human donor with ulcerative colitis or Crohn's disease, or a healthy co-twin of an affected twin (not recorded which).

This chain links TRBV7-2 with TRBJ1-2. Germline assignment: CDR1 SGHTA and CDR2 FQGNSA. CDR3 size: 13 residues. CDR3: CASSLGSSDGYTF.

CDR3 sequence reads: CASSLGGQTIYEQYF. This chain links TRBV7-2 with TRBJ2-7; the D call of TRBD1 rests on TCRdb alone, since no DNA is present to check it. The germline CDR1 and CDR2 sequences are SGHTA and FQGNSA. The CDR3 is made up of 15 amino acids. The variable domain in full, completed from reference TRBV7-2 and TRBJ2-7, reads GAGVSQSPSNKVTEKGKDVELRCDPISGHTALYWYRQSLGQGLEFLIYFQGNSAPDKSGLPSDRFSAERTGGSVSTLTIQRTQQEDSAVYLCASSLGGQTIYEQYFGPGTRLTVT.

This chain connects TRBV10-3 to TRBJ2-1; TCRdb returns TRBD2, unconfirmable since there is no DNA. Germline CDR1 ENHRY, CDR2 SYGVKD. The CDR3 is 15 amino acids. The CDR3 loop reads CATAREGSSYNEQFF.

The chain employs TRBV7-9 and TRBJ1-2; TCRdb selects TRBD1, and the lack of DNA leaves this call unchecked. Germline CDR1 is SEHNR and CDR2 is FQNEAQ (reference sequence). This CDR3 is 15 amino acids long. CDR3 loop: CASSPTGGGDYGYTF.

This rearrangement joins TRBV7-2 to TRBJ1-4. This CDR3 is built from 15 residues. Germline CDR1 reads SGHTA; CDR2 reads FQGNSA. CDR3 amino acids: CASSRQGFTNEKLFF.

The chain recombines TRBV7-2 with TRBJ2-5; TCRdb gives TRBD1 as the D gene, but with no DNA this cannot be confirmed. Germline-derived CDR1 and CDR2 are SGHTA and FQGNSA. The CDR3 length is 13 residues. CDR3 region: CASNRQGGETQYF.

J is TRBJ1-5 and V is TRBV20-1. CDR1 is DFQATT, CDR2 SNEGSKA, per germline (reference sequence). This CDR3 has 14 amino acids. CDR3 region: CSARPGPLDQPQHF.

This CDR3 is CAIRTDRFNEQYF. The chain has TRBV10-3 and TRBJ2-7; TCRdb picks TRBD1, but there is no DNA to check that call. The CDR3 consists of 13 residues. Germline loops: CDR1 ENHRY, CDR2 SYGVKD.

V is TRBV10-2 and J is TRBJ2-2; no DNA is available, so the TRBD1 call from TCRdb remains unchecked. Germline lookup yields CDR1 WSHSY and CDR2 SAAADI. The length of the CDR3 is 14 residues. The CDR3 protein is CASRRQENTGELFF.

The CDR3 region is CASSLKGNSNQPQHF. The gene calls are TRBV12-3 or TRBV12-4 and TRBJ1-5. This CDR3 spans 15 amino acids.

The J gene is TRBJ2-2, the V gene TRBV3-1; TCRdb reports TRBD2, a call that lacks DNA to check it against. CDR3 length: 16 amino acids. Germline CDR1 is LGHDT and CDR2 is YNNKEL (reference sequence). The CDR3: CASSLEGTSGTGELFF.

The CDR3 protein is CASSFSGAGETQYF. This chain connects TRBV5-6 to TRBJ2-5; without DNA, the TCRdb call of TRBD1 cannot be checked. Germline V gene lookup returns CDR1 SGHDT and CDR2 YYEEEE. The CDR3 sequence is 14 residues long. The full variable domain, with the rest looked up from reference TRBV5-6 and TRBJ2-5, is DAGVTQSPTHLIKTRGQQVTLRCSPKSGHDTVSWYQQALGQGPQFIFQYYEEEERQRGNFPDRFSGHQFPNYSSELNVNALLLGDSALYLCASSFSGAGETQYFGPGTRLLVL.

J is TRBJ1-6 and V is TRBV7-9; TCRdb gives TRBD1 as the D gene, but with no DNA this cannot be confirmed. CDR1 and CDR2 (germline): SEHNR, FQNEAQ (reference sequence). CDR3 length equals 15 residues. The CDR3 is CASSLDGRGWSPLHF.

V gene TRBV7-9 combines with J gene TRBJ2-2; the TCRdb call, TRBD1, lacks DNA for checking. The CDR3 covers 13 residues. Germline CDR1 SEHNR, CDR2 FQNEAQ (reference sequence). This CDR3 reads CASSPRPGGELFF.

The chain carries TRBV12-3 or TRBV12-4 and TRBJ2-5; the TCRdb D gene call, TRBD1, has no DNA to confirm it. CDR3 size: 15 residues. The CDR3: CASSGTGTGGETQYF.

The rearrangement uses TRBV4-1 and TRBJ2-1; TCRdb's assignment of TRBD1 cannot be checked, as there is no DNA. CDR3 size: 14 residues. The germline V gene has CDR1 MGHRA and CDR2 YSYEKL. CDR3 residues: CASSQGTGFDEQFF.

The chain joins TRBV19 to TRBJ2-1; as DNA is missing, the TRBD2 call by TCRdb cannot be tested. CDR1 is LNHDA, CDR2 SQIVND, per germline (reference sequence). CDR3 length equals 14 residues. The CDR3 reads CASSMWTPGNEQFF. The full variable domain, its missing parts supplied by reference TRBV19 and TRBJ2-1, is DGGITQSPKYLFRKEGQNVTLSCEQNLNHDAMYWYRQDPGQGLRLIYYSQIVNDFQKGDIAEGYSVSREKKESFPLTVTSAQKNPTAFYLCASSMWTPGNEQFFGPGTRLTVL.

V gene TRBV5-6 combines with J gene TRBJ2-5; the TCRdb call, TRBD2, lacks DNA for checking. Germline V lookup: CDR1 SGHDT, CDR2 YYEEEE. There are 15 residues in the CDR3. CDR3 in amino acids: CASSLILAGKETQYF.

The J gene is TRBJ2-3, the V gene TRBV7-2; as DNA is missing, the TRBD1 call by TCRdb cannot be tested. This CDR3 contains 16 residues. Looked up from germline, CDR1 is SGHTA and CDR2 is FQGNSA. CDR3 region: CASSPRTGALADTQYF.

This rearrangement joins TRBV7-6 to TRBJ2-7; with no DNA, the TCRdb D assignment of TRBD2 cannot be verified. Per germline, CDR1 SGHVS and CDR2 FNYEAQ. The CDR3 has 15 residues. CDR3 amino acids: CASSTQSGTSYEQYF.

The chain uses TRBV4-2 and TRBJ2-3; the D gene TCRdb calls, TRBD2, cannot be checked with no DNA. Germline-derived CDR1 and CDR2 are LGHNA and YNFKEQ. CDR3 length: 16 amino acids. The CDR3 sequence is CASSQRSLAGADTQYF.

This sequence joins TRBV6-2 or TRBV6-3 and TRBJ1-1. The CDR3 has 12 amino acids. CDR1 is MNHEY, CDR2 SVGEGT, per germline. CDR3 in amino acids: CASSQRREDAFF.

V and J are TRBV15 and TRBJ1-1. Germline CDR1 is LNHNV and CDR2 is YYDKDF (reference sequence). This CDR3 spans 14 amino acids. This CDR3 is CATSRDRGITEAFF.

The CDR3 is CASRLGTSGETQYF. The V gene is TRBV3-1, the J gene TRBJ2-5; TCRdb lists TRBD2, though no DNA is available to test this call. CDR3 length: 14 residues. CDR1 is LGHDT and CDR2 is YNNKEL in the germline V gene (reference sequence).

The CDR3 loop reads CASSRGLAGRTYEQYF. V gene TRBV3-1 combines with J gene TRBJ2-7; there is no DNA to check the TCRdb D call of TRBD2. The CDR3 consists of 16 residues. CDR1 and CDR2 from the germline V gene are LGHDT and YNNKEL (reference sequence).

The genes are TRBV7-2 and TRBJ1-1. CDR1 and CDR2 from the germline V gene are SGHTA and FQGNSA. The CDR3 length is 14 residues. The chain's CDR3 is CASSTGFMNTEAFF. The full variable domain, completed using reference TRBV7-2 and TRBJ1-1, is GAGVSQSPSNKVTEKGKDVELRCDPISGHTALYWYRQSLGQGLEFLIYFQGNSAPDKSGLPSDRFSAERTGGSVSTLTIQRTQQEDSAVYLCASSTGFMNTEAFFGQGTRLTVV.

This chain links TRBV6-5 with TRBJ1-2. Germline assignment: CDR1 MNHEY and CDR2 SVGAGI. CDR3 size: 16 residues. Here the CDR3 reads CASSYSKIGPAEGYTF.

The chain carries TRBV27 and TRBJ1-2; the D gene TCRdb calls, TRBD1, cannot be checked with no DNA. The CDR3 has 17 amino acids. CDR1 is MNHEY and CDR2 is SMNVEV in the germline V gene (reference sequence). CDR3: CASSLAGTEGSLYGYTF.

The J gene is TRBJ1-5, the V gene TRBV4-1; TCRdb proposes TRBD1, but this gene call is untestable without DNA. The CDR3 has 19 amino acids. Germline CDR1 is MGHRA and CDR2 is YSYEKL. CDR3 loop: CASSPIGQGTPYSNQPQHF.

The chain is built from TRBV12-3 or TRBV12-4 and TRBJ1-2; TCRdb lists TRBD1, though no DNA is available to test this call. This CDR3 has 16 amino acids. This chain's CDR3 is CASSLPYGQGMSGYTF.